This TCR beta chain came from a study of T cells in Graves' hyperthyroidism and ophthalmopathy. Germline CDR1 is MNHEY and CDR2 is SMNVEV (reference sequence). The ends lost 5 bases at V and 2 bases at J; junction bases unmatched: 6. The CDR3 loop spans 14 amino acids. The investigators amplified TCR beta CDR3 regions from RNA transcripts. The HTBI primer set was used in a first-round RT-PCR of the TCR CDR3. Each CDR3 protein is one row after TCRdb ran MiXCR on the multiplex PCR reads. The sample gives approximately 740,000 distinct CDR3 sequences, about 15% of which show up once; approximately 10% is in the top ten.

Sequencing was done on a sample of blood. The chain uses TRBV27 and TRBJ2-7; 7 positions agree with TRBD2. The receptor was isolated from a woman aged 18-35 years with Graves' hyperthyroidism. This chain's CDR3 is CASSPTSDPYEQYF. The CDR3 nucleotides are TGTGCCAGCAGTCCAACTAGCGACCCCTACGAGCAGTACTTC.